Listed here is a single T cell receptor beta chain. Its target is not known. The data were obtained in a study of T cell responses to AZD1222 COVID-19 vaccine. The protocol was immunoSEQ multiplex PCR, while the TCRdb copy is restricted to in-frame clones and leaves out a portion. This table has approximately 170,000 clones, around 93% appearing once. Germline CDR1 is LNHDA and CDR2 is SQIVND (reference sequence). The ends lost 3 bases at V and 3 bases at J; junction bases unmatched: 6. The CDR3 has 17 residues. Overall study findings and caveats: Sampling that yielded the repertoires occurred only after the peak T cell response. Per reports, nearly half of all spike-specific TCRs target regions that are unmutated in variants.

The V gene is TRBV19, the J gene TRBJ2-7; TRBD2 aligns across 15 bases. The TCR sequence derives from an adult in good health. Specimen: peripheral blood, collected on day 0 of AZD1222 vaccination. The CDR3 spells CASSITGLAGGYYEQYF. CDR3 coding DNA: TGTGCCAGTAGTATTACGGGACTAGCGGGAGGTTACTACGAGCAGTACTTC.